These 5 T cell receptor beta chains share one sample of origin, sequenced in a study of CD8 T cells in ankylosing spondylitis. TCRdb recomputed calls from the 5' RACE reads with MiXCR, one row per CDR3 protein. Of about 220,000 distinct CDR3 sequences listed, around 24% are singletons. Sequencing used blood, either unsorted or a sorted T cell fraction (not recorded which). The receptors derive from a male donor with ankylosing spondylitis or in good health (not recorded which).

This chain connects TRBV20-1 to TRBJ1-4; no reliable D call. The CDR3 is made up of 13 amino acids. Deletions cut 3 bases from V and 4 bases from J, with 9 bases between. Germline-derived CDR1 and CDR2 are DFQATT and SNEGSKA (reference sequence). The CDR3: CSASPTVNEKLFF. The CDR3 coding sequence is TGCAGTGCTAGCCCCACCGTTAATGAAAAACTGTTTTTT.

This clonotype has ten or more counts. The rearrangement uses TRBV10-3 and TRBJ1-2, with D tentatively TRBD1 (6 bases). CDR1 ENHRY and CDR2 SYGVKD come from the germline V gene. V was pared by 0 bases and J by 8 bases, with 13 bases between. This CDR3 has 14 residues. The DNA of the CDR3 is TGTGCCATCAGTGAGTCTCCGCAGGGGAGCGGCTACACCTTC. Protein: CAISESPQGSGYTF.

This clonotype was seen more than once but under ten times. The chain employs TRBV5-5 and TRBJ1-1; 7 nucleotides line up with TRBD1. This CDR3 has 15 amino acids. Losses at the gene ends were 3 bases for V and 1 base for J; bases not matched to a gene: 6. The germline V gene encodes CDR1 SGHKS and CDR2 YYEKEE (reference sequence). In DNA, the CDR3 is TGTGCCAGCAGCTCCTTCGACAGGGAGAACACTGAAGCTTTCTTT. The encoded protein is CASSSFDRENTEAFF.

Concerning this clonotype: Compared with germline, one end of the junction differs, possibly owing to a read error. The chain recombines TRBV20-1 with TRBJ2-1; 7 bases agree with TRBD2. The germline V gene encodes CDR1 DFQATT and CDR2 SNEGSKA (reference sequence). This CDR3 contains 11 residues. Written as DNA, the CDR3 is TGCAGTGCTAGCCTAGCGGATGAGCAGCTCTTC. As protein: CSASLADEQLF.

The chain links TRBV20-1 to TRBJ2-2, with 11 bases that match TRBD2. V gave up 3 bases and J gave up 4 bases; unmatched junction bases: 1. The CDR3 totals 14 residues. From germline, CDR1 is DFQATT and CDR2 SNEGSKA (reference sequence). CDR3 region: CSASGTSGTGELFF. CDR3 nucleotides: TGCAGTGCTAGCGGGACTAGCGGCACCGGGGAGCTGTTTTTT.